Listed here are 22 T cell receptor beta chains from one sample, sequenced in a study of response to subunit inactivated influenza vaccine. TCRdb independently ran MiXCR on the RT-PCR reads; one entry per CDR3 protein. The sample holds approximately 530,000 distinct CDR3 sequences, about an eighth seen once. Specimen: PBMCs from blood, collected roughly 48 days after vaccination. The receptors stem from a man aged 45-65 years who received an inactivated influenza vaccine.

Details on this clonotype: One end of the junction does not line up with germline, which may come from a read error. The chain combines TRBV6-5 with TRBJ2-1, with D maybe TRBD2 (6 bases). Germline CDR1 MNHEY, CDR2 SVGAGI. The CDR3 consists of 12 residues. In nucleotides, the CDR3 is TGTGCCAGCGGGGACTCCTACCATGAGCAGTTCTTC. Translation gives CASGDSYHEQFF.

This clonotype was seen at least ten times. The rearrangement joins TRBV20-1 to TRBJ1-5, with D uncertain. The length of the CDR3 is 13 residues. V was clipped by 8 bases and J by 1 base, with 12 bases between them. Germline loops: CDR1 DFQATT, CDR2 SNEGSKA (reference sequence). CDR3 loop: CSSHSGSNQPQHF. The CDR3 nucleotides are TGCAGTTCCCACTCAGGAAGCAATCAGCCCCAGCATTTT.

As DNA, the CDR3 is TGTGCCAGCAGGCACCCCTACAGGGAGAGTGGCACCGGGGAGCTGTTTTTT. Encoded protein: CASRHPYRESGTGELFF. V gene TRBV7-9 combines with J gene TRBJ2-2; D perhaps matches TRBD1 (6 bases). The V end lost 6 bases, the J end lost 4 bases, and 21 bases lay between the germline ends. The CDR3 length is 17 residues. Germline V lookup: CDR1 SEHNR, CDR2 FQNEAQ (reference sequence).

In its sample, this clonotype was seen a few times. This rearrangement joins TRBV5-1 to TRBJ2-1, with D maybe TRBD1 (6 bases). V lost 0 bases, J lost 5 bases, and 12 bases lay in between. CDR3 length: 15 residues. Per germline, CDR1 SGHRS and CDR2 YFSETQ. CDR3 residues: CASSLAGQSNNEQFF. In DNA, the CDR3 is TGCGCCAGCAGCTTGGCTGGACAGTCAAACAATGAGCAGTTCTTC.

This clonotype qualifies as medium-sized. This chain links TRBV29-1 with TRBJ1-1; D not resolved. The CDR3 is 14 amino acids. Trimming removed 3 bases at V and 0 bases at J, with 11 bases between. Looked up from germline, CDR1 is SQVTM and CDR2 is ANQGSEA. The CDR3 DNA follows: TGCAGCGTTGATTCTTCCGGGATGAACACTGAAGCTTTCTTT. Encoded protein: CSVDSSGMNTEAFF.

This clonotype appeared a few times. The chain couples TRBV5-6 to TRBJ2-7; D perhaps matches TRBD2 (6 bases). This CDR3 is 14 amino acids long. Trimming left V 2 bases short and J 4 bases short, with 13 bases between. Germline CDR1 is SGHDT and CDR2 is YYEEEE. CDR3 nucleotide sequence: TGTGCCAGCAGCTTATGGGACTCCGAATACGAGCAGTACTTC. Protein product: CASSLWDSEYEQYF. Based on the CDR3 plus reference TRBV5-6 and TRBJ2-7, the full variable domain is DAGVTQSPTHLIKTRGQQVTLRCSPKSGHDTVSWYQQALGQGPQFIFQYYEEEERQRGNFPDRFSGHQFPNYSSELNVNALLLGDSALYLCASSLWDSEYEQYFGPGTRLTVT.

This sequence joins TRBV7-9 and TRBJ2-7; possibly TRBD2 for D (6 bases). CDR3 length: 14 residues. V was trimmed by 4 bases and J by 3 bases, leaving 13 bases between them. The germline CDR1 and CDR2 sequences are SEHNR and FQNEAQ (reference sequence). This CDR3 is CASSSPGLSYEQYF. The CDR3 coding sequence is TGTGCCAGCAGCTCACCGGGACTGAGCTACGAGCAGTACTTC.

The table lists this clonotype with a few counts. The V gene is TRBV6-6, the J gene TRBJ1-3; possible D gene TRBD1, 5 bases. The V end was cut by 7 bases, the J end by 7 bases, with 11 bases between. Germline loops: CDR1 MNHNY, CDR2 SVGAGI (reference sequence). The CDR3 is 12 residues long. Here the CDR3 reads CASTEGRNTIYF. The CDR3 coding sequence is TGTGCCAGCACCGAGGGACGGAACACCATATATTTT.

The chain couples TRBV9 to TRBJ2-2; TRBD2 agrees at 7 bases. The ends lost 0 bases at V and 3 bases at J; junction bases unmatched: 8. In germline, CDR1 is SGDLS, CDR2 YYNGEE. The CDR3 loop spans 17 amino acids. For the CDR3, the DNA is TGTGCCAGCAGCGTAGAAACTAGCGAGGGGTACACCGGGGAGCTGTTTTTT. Protein: CASSVETSEGYTGELFF. Full variable domain (missing parts from reference TRBV9 and TRBJ2-2): DSGVTQTPKHLITATGQRVTLRCSPRSGDLSVYWYQQSLDQGLQFLIQYYNGEERAKGNILERFSAQQFPDLHSELNLSSLELGDSALYFCASSVETSEGYTGELFFGEGSRLTVL.

This clonotype occurred once. V gene TRBV7-9 combines with J gene TRBJ2-3, with D possibly TRBD1 on 5 matching bases. The CDR3 runs 10 residues. Germline V CDR1 and CDR2: SEHNR, FQNEAQ (reference sequence). With 10 bases removed from V and 10 bases from J, the gap between germline ends came to 12 bases. CDR3: CATSGQSQYF. CDR3 nucleotides: TGTGCCACCTCAGGGCAGTCGCAGTATTTT. Combining the CDR3 with reference TRBV7-9 and TRBJ2-3 gives the whole variable domain DTGVSQNPRHKITKRGQNVTFRCDPISEHNRLYWYRQTLGQGPEFLTYFQNEAQLEKSRLLSDRFSAERPKGSFSTLEIQRTEQGDSAMYLCATSGQSQYFGPGTRLTVL.

This clonotype was counted at least ten times. The junction departs from the called germline gene at one end, perhaps through a read error. The chain joins TRBV6-1 to TRBJ2-7; D is unclear. Per germline, CDR1 MNHNS and CDR2 SASEGT. There are 13 residues in the CDR3. Here the CDR3 DNA reads TGTGCCAGCACCCCAGACACCTCCCACGAGCAGTACTTC. Translation: CASTPDTSHEQYF.

This clonotype appeared many times. In nucleotides, the CDR3 is TGTGCCAGCAGCTTAGCGCGAACGTCCTACGAGCAGTACTTC. Protein: CASSLARTSYEQYF. This chain uses TRBV7-2 with TRBJ2-7; D is unresolved. In germline, CDR1 is SGHTA, CDR2 FQGNSA. Trimming cost V 0 bases and J 1 base, with 7 bases left between them. The CDR3 length is 14 residues.

This clonotype was counted only a few times. V is TRBV28 and J is TRBJ2-3; D is tentatively TRBD1 or TRBD2 (5 bases each). There are 14 residues in the CDR3. Germline V lookup: CDR1 MDHEN, CDR2 SYDVKM. Trimming took 8 bases from V and 0 from J, leaving 12 bases between them. The CDR3 nucleotides are TGTGCCAGCCAGGGAGCGGATAGCACAGATACGCAGTATTTT. It translates to CASQGADSTDTQYF.

Here the CDR3 DNA reads TGTGCCAGCACCCGGGACAGCAACTCCTACGAGCAGTACTTC. Translation: CASTRDSNSYEQYF. The V call is TRBV6-2 or TRBV6-3, the J call TRBJ2-7, with TRBD1 matching 7 bases. The trim removed 7 bases at V and 0 bases at J, leaving 6 bases unmatched. The CDR3 is made up of 14 amino acids. The V gene's germline CDR1 is MNHEY and CDR2 SVGEGT.

This clonotype was seen ten or more times. V is TRBV5-1 and J is TRBJ2-7; 9 nucleotides line up with TRBD1. Trimming cost V 3 bases and J 1 base; bases outside gene matches: 2. The V gene's germline CDR1 is SGHRS and CDR2 YFSETQ. This CDR3 spans 14 amino acids. The CDR3 DNA is TGCGCCAGCAGCTCGGGACAGGGATCCTACGAGCAGTACTTC. This encodes CASSSGQGSYEQYF.

The rearrangement uses TRBV12-3 or TRBV12-4 and TRBJ1-5; D remains ambiguous. This CDR3 comprises 14 residues. Trimming stripped 3 bases from V and 2 bases from J, with 8 bases between. The DNA for the CDR3 is TGTGCCAGCAGTTTTGTCGGGGGCAATCAGCCCCAGCATTTT. Its protein is CASSFVGGNQPQHF.

This clonotype was observed a few times. The chain is built from TRBV6-5 and TRBJ2-1, with 9 positions matching TRBD2. Germline lookup yields CDR1 MNHEY and CDR2 SVGAGI. The CDR3 is made up of 15 amino acids. Trimming cost V 2 bases and J 8 bases; bases outside gene matches: 7. This chain's CDR3 is CASSYRVAGVYEQFF. In nucleotides, the CDR3 is TGTGCCAGCAGTTACAGGGTAGCGGGAGTCTATGAGCAGTTCTTC.

This clonotype was recorded a few times. The genes are TRBV7-3 and TRBJ2-3; D is unclear. CDR3 length: 18 residues. CDR1 and CDR2 from the germline V gene are SGHTA and FQGTGA. Trimming pared 5 bases from V and 0 bases from J, leaving 21 bases between. CDR3 protein: CASSPAGVGRGSTDTQYF. CDR3 sequence (DNA): TGTGCCAGCAGCCCCGCTGGGGTGGGTCGCGGAAGCACAGATACGCAGTATTTT.

The chain employs TRBV7-9 and TRBJ1-4; D unresolved. CDR1 and CDR2 (germline): SEHNR, FQNEAQ (reference sequence). The CDR3 runs 15 residues. V was pared by 5 bases and J by 2 bases, with 12 bases between. As DNA, the CDR3 is TGTGCCAGCAGCCTCCTAGGACGGACTAATGAAAAACTGTTTTTT. Translation gives CASSLLGRTNEKLFF. Based on the CDR3 plus reference TRBV7-9 and TRBJ1-4, the full variable domain is DTGVSQNPRHKITKRGQNVTFRCDPISEHNRLYWYRQTLGQGPEFLTYFQNEAQLEKSRLLSDRFSAERPKGSFSTLEIQRTEQGDSAMYLCASSLLGRTNEKLFFGSGTQLSVL.

This clonotype has more than one count but fewer than ten. The rearrangement joins TRBV6-2 or TRBV6-3 to TRBJ1-5; 7 nucleotides line up with TRBD1. With V trimmed by 5 bases and J by 1 base, 5 bases remained unmatched. Per germline, CDR1 MNHEY and CDR2 SVGEGT. The CDR3 runs to 15 residues. The CDR3 DNA follows: TGTGCCAGCAGTAGGGGGACAGTAAGCAATCAGCCCCAGCATTTT. It translates to CASSRGTVSNQPQHF.

This clonotype was found many times. This chain uses TRBV18 with TRBJ2-1; 8 bases are shared with TRBD2. The CDR3 has 16 amino acids. Trimming cost V 2 bases and J 9 bases; bases outside gene matches: 12. Germline CDR1 and CDR2: KGHSH and LQKENI. This CDR3 is CASSPGGSGVNSEQFF. The CDR3 DNA follows: TGTGCCAGCTCACCAGGGGGTAGCGGGGTCAACAGTGAGCAGTTCTTC.

The V call is TRBV7-6, the J call TRBJ2-1; D may be TRBD1 (5 bases). The CDR3 consists of 14 residues. Trimming cost V 7 bases and J 6 bases, with 16 bases left between them. CDR1 and CDR2 (germline): SGHVS, FNYEAQ. CDR3 DNA: TGTGCCAGCACCGCCCGGTGGGGCAGCAATGAGCAGTTCTTC. Translation: CASTARWGSNEQFF. Full variable domain (rest looked up from reference TRBV7-6 and TRBJ2-1): GAGVSQSPRYKVTKRGQDVALRCDPISGHVSLYWYRQALGQGPEFLTYFNYEAQQDKSGLPNDRFSAERPEGSISTLTIQRTEQRDSAMYRCASTARWGSNEQFFGPGTRLTVL.